Listed here is a single T cell receptor beta chain. Its antigen is unknown. CDR1 is MNHEY and CDR2 is SVGAGI in the germline V gene. V was shortened by 8 bases and J by 7 bases, with 15 bases between the two germline ends. The CDR3 sequence is 12 residues long. This sample was included in a study of Graves' ophthalmopathy and Graves' hyperthyroidism. About the study: Hyperthyroidism showing no ophthalmopathy within 18 months of follow-up was stable. Notes on the study in general: As the model predicted ophthalmopathy progression, it achieved a sensitivity of less than 71% and a specificity of about 72%. Thyroid clonotypes that were expanded above 0.001 frequency mostly also appeared in blood.

Each hyperthyroidism patient was newly diagnosed, with under 2 months' duration, and aged 18 to 65. The TCR beta CDR3 regions underwent amplification from RNA transcripts. HTBI primers served in a first-round RT-PCR, which a second-round multiplex PCR followed. Each CDR3 protein gets one entry after TCRdb re-called the multiplex PCR reads with MiXCR. The data hold a few hundred thousand distinct CDR3 sequences, with 35% to 45% observed a single time. The genes are TRBV6-5 and TRBJ2-7; unclear D gene. The TCR was taken from an adult man with Graves' hyperthyroidism. Sequenced sample: peripheral blood or thyroid tissue (not recorded which). CDR3 region: CASGPIGREQYF. The CDR3 coding sequence is TGTGCCAGCGGGCCGATTGGCAGGGAGCAGTACTTC.